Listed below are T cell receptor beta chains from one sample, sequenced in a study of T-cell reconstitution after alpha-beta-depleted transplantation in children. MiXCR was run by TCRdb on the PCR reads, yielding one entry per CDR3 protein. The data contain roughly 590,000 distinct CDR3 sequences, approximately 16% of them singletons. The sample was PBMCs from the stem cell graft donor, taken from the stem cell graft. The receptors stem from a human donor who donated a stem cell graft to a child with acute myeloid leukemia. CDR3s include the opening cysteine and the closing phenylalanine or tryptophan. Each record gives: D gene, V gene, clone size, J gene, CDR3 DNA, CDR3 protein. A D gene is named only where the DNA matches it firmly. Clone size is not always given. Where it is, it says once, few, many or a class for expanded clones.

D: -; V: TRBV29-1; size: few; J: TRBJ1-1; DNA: TGCAGCGTGGGGCCGGGGAGTCTGACTGAAGCTTTCTTT; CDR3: CSVGPGSLTEAFF
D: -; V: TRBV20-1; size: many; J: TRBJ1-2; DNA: TGCAGTGCTAGGGGGCAGGGAGATGGCTACACCTTC; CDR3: CSARGQGDGYTF
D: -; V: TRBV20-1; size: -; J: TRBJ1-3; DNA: TGCAGTGCTACCGCCTCCTCTTTAGCCCGGGAGGGAAACACCATATATTTT; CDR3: CSATASSLAREGNTIYF
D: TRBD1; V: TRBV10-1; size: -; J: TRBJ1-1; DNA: TGCGCCAGCAGGACAGGGGGCCCGAACACTGAAGCTTTCTTT; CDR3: CASRTGGPNTEAFF
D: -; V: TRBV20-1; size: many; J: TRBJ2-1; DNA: TGCAGTGCTAGTGGGGGAGTGGACGGCTCCTACAATGAGCAGTTCTTC; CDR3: CSASGGVDGSYNEQFF
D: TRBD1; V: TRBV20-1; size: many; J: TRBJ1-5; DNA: TGCAGTGCTAGAGGGGACAGGGTACAGCCCCAGCATTTT; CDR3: CSARGDRVQPQHF
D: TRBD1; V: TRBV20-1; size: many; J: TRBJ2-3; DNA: TGCAGTGCTAAGACAGGGGCCAGCACAGATACGCAGTATTTT; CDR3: CSAKTGASTDTQYF
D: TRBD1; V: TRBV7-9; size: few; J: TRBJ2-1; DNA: TGTGCCAGCAGCCTAGGGGGCTTTAGCAATGAGCAGTTCTTC; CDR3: CASSLGGFSNEQFF
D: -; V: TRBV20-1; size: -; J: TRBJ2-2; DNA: TGCAGTGCTAGAGATCATGCGGGAACCGGGGAGCTGTTTTTT; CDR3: CSARDHAGTGELFF
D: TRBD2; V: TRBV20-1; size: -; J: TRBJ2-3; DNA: TGCAGTGCAATAGCGGGGGGCAGGGCAGTAGATACGCAGTATTTT; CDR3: CSAIAGGRAVDTQYF
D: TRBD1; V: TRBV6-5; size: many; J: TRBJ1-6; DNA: TGTGCCAGCAGTTATTCCCGGGACAGCCGTGAGTCACCCCTCCACTTT; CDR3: CASSYSRDSRESPLHF
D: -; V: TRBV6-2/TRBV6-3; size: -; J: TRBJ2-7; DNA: TGTGCCAGCAGTTCCCCGGGGGTAGGAAACTCCTACGAGCAGTACTTC; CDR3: CASSSPGVGNSYEQYF
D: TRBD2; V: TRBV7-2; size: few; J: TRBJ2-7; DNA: TGTGCCAGCAGCCCTCTAGCGGGGGGGCAATACGAGCAGTACTTC; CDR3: CASSPLAGGQYEQYF
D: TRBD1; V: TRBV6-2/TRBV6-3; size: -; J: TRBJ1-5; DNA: TGTGCCAGCAGTTACGGGACAGGGATCCATCAGCCCCAGCATTTT; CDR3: CASSYGTGIHQPQHF
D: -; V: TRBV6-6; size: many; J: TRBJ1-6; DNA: TGTGCCAGCAGGACAAGCAATTCACCCCTCCACTTT; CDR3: CASRTSNSPLHF
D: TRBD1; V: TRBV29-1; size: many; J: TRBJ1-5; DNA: TGCAGCGTCTGGACAGGGGGAGGCGATCAGCCCCAGCATTTT; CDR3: CSVWTGGGDQPQHF
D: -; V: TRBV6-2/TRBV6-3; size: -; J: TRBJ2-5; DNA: TGTGCCAGCAGTTATGTAGTACAAGAGACCCAGTACTTC; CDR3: CASSYVVQETQYF
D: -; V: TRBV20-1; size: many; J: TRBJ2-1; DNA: TGCAGTGCTCATCCCGGGGCCTACAATGAGCAGTTCTTC; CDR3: CSAHPGAYNEQFF
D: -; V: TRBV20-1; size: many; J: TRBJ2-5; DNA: TGCAGTGCTATGGCTGGGGGTGAAACCCAGTACTTC; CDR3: CSAMAGGETQYF
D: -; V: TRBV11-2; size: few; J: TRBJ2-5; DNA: TGTGCCAGCAGCTTAAGCCAGGGTTGGGAGACCCAGTACTTC; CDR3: CASSLSQGWETQYF
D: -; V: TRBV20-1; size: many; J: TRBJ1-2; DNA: TGCAGTGCTAGAGATGTACAGGGATACTATGGCTACACCTTC; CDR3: CSARDVQGYYGYTF
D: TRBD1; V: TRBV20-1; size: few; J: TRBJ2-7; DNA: TGCAGTGCTAGAGATTCGGGACAGATGAGCTACGAGCAGTACTTC; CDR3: CSARDSGQMSYEQYF
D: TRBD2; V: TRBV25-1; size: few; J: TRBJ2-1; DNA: TGTGCCAGCAGTGAATTTTTTAGCAGTAGCGGGGAGGAAAATGAGCAGTTCTTC; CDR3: CASSEFFSSSGEENEQFF
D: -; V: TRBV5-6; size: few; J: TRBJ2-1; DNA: TGTGCCAGCAGCCCACCGATGGCGGACACCCTTATGAATGAGCAGTTCTTC; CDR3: CASSPPMADTLMNEQFF
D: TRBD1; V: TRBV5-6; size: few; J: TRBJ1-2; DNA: TGTGCCAGCAGCCCAAGCCCGACAGGGATTAATGGCTACACCTTC; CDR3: CASSPSPTGINGYTF
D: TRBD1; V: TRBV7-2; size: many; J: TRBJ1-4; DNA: TGTGCAACCGGGACAGTTAATGAAAAACTGTTTTTT; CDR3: CATGTVNEKLFF
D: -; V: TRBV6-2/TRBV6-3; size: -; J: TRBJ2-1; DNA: TGTGCCAGCAGTTACAACCGGGACCTCGGGAGAGGTGAGCAGTTCTTC; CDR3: CASSYNRDLGRGEQFF
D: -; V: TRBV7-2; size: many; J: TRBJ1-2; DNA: TGTGCCAGCAGCTTAAGCGACAGTTATGGCTACACCTTC; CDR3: CASSLSDSYGYTF
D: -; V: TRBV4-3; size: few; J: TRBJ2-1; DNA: TGCGCCAGCAGCCAAGATAGGGGGACTGGAGACAATGAGCAGTTCTTC; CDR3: CASSQDRGTGDNEQFF
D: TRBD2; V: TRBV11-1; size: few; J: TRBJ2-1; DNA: TGTGCCAGCAGCCCTTCCCCGCGACTAGCGGGGGCCTACAATGAGCAGTTCTTC; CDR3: CASSPSPRLAGAYNEQFF
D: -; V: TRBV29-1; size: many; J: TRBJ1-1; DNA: TGCAGCGTTGAAGAGGACCGTCCCGGGATTGTTGGGGACACTGAAGCTTTCTTT; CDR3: CSVEEDRPGIVGDTEAFF
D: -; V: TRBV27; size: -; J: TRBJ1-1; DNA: TGTGCCAGCAGTTTAGCGTTTCCGGGACCGGGGGGGCCTGAAGCTTTCTTT; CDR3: CASSLAFPGPGGPEAFF
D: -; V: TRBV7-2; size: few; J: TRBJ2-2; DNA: TGTGCCAGCAACTTGGCCGGGACACAGAACACCGGGGAGCTGTTTTTT; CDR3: CASNLAGTQNTGELFF
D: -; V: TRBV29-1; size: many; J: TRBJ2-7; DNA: TGCAGCGTTGTGGTCTTGGGGGCCGGCTACGAGCAGTACTTC; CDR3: CSVVVLGAGYEQYF
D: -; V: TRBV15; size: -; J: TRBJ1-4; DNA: TGTGCCACCAGCAGAGATAGGGGGGGCTCTAATGAAAAACTGTTTTTT; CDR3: CATSRDRGGSNEKLFF
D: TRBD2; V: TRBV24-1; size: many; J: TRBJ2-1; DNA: TGTGCCACCAGTGGGCGACTAGCAAACAATGAGCAGTTCTTC; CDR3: CATSGRLANNEQFF
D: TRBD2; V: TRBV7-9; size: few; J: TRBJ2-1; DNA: TGTGCCAGCAGCCTCACCCTAGCGGGGGATAACAATGAGCAGTTCTTC; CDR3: CASSLTLAGDNNEQFF
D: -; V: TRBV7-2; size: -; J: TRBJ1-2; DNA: TGTGCCAGCAGCTTAGGTGTAACCAGGCCCTACACCTTC; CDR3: CASSLGVTRPYTF